Listed below are T cell receptor beta chains from one sample, sequenced in a study of blood T cell repertoires in COVID-19. TCRdb keeps only in-frame clones here, not all; method: immunoSEQ multiplex PCR. The sample includes fewer than 35,000 clones, about nine tenths of them seen just once. The sequencing sample was made of peripheral blood. The receptors were sampled from a human donor in a cohort sampled during active COVID-19. The donor label of this sample is uncertain. Each CDR3 is given with its conserved first and last residue. D genes are given only for firm matches. Size is omitted from some rows. Given values are once, few, many or a class for expanded clones.

TRBV5-1	TRBJ2-5	NA	NA	CASSPRTGMGETQYF	TGCGCCAGCAGCCCACGGACGGGAATGGGAGAGACCCAGTACTTC
TRBV5-4	TRBJ1-3	NA	once	CASSLKDSISGNTIYF	TGTGCCAGCAGCTTAAAGGACAGTATCTCTGGAAACACCATATATTTT
TRBV13	TRBJ2-7	TRBD1	NA	CASSLGRGQVEQYF	TGTGCCAGCAGCTTAGGCCGGGGACAGGTCGAGCAGTACTTC
TRBV5-1	TRBJ2-7	NA	NA	CASSWGQAYEQYF	TGCGCCAGCAGCTGGGGGCAGGCCTACGAGCAGTACTTC
TRBV11-2	TRBJ2-5	TRBD2	NA	CASSLEASGGGETQYF	TGTGCCAGCAGCTTAGAGGCTAGCGGGGGCGGGGAGACCCAGTACTTC
TRBV3-1/TRBV3-2	TRBJ2-1	TRBD1	NA	CASSQEIRDRGYNEQFF	TGTGCCAGCAGCCAAGAGATCCGGGACAGGGGGTACAATGAGCAGTTCTTC
TRBV3-1/TRBV3-2	TRBJ2-7	NA	once	CASSTSGEQYF	TGTGCCAGCAGCACCAGTGGTGAGCAGTACTTC
TRBV5-1	TRBJ2-7	TRBD1	medium-sized	CASSATGTGAEQYF	TGCGCCAGCAGCGCAACCGGGACAGGGGCAGAGCAGTACTTC
TRBV6-1	TRBJ1-2	NA	NA	CASSEVGAGRGRGGYTF	TGTGCCAGCAGCGAAGTCGGGGCCGGGAGAGGGCGTGGGGGCTACACCTTC
TRBV7-7	TRBJ2-2	TRBD2	NA	CASSAQRGGSGELFF	TGTGCTAGCAGCGCACAGCGGGGGGGTAGCGGGGAGCTGTTTTTT
TRBV9	TRBJ1-1	TRBD1	NA	CASSSTGSTNTEAFF	TGTGCCAGCAGCTCGACAGGGAGTACGAACACTGAAGCTTTCTTT
TRBV7-9	TRBJ2-4	NA	NA	CASSPTTLAKNIQYF	TGTGCCAGCAGCCCCACTACCTTGGCCAAAAACATTCAGTACTTC
TRBV5-6	TRBJ1-1	NA	NA	CASSTTLNTEAFF	TGTGCCAGCAGCACCACACTGAACACTGAAGCTTTCTTT
TRBV6-6	TRBJ2-1	TRBD2	once	CASSTFRGGPREQFF	TGTGCCAGCAGTACCTTTCGCGGGGGGCCGAGGGAGCAGTTCTTC
TRBV5-4	TRBJ1-5	NA	NA	CASSLQGSNQPQHF	TGTGCCAGCAGCCTTCAGGGGAGCAATCAGCCCCAGCATTTT
TRBV20-1	TRBJ2-7	NA	NA	CSASRSETSYEQYF	TGCAGTGCTAGTCGGTCAGAGACATCCTACGAGCAGTACTTC
TRBV13	TRBJ1-1	TRBD1	NA	CASSPDRDTEAFF	TGTGCCAGCAGCCCAGACAGGGACACTGAAGCTTTCTTT
TRBV12-3/TRBV12-4	TRBJ1-1	NA	once	CASSFGGEAFF	TGTGCCAGCAGTTTTGGGGGGGAGGCTTTCTTT
TRBV5-5	TRBJ2-2	TRBD1	NA	CASSPRTGGTGELFF	TGTGCCAGCAGCCCACGGACAGGGGGAACCGGGGAGCTGTTTTTT
TRBV9	TRBJ2-3	NA	NA	CASSVEDTKGGTDTQYF	TGTGCCAGCAGCGTAGAGGACACCAAGGGGGGGACAGATACGCAGTATTTT
TRBV2	TRBJ1-1	NA	NA	CASRAVGDTEAFF	TGTGCCAGCAGGGCCGTCGGGGACACTGAAGCTTTCTTT
TRBV5-1	TRBJ1-3	TRBD1	NA	CASSLQGTSGNTIYF	TGCGCCAGCAGCTTACAGGGGACGTCTGGAAACACCATATATTTT
TRBV5-6	TRBJ1-3	TRBD1	NA	CATRQGMIGNTIYF	TGTGCCACCCGACAGGGTATGATAGGAAACACCATATATTTT
TRBV14	TRBJ2-5	TRBD1	NA	CASSQGRGPETQYF	TGTGCCAGCAGCCAAGGAAGGGGGCCTGAGACCCAGTACTTC
TRBV2	TRBJ2-1	NA	NA	CASRGRGKAIWEQFF	TGTGCCAGTAGGGGAAGGGGGAAAGCAATTTGGGAGCAGTTCTTC